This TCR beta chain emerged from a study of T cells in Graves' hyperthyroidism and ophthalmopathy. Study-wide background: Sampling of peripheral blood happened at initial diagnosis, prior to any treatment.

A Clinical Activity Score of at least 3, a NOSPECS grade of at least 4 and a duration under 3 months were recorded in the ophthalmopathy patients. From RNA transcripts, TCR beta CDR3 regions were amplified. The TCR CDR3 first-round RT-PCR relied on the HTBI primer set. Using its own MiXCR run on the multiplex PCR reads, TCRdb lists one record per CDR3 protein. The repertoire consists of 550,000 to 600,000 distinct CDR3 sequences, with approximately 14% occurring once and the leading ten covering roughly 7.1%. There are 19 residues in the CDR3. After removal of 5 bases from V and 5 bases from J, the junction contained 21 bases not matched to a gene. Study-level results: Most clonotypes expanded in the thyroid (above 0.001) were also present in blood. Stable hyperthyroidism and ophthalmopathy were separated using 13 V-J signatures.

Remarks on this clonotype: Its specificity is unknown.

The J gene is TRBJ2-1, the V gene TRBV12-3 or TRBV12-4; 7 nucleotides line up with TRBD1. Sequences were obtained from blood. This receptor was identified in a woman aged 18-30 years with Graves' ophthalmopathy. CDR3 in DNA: TGTGCCAGCAGTCGTACAGACAGGGTGGTTACGCGCTGGGACAATGAGCAGTTCTTC. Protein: CASSRTDRVVTRWDNEQFF.